The 26 T cell receptor beta chains below were found in one sample sequenced in a study of beta chain features in type 1 diabetes. The whole isolated RNA underwent reverse transcription, so sequencing captured expressed TCRB transcripts. Data came from immunoSEQ multiplex PCR; TCRdb stores just in-frame clones and leaves some out. The sample carries roughly 500,000 clones, 30% recorded once. The specimen sequenced was naive CD4+ T cells from blood. The receptors were gathered from a man between 18 and 29 years old in good health.

The J gene is TRBJ2-5, the V gene TRBV7-2, with TRBD2 identical over 8 bases. The CDR3 loop spans 16 amino acids. Looked up from germline, CDR1 is SGHTA and CDR2 is FQGNSA. V gave up 5 bases and J gave up 7 bases; unmatched junction bases: 15. In nucleotides, the CDR3 is TGTGCCAGCAGCCCCCGGGGAGCGGGAGCTCTTGGGACCCAGTACTTC. It codes for CASSPRGAGALGTQYF.

This chain uses TRBV7-2 with TRBJ2-7, with 12 bases matching TRBD2. The CDR3 has 14 amino acids. With V trimmed by 5 bases and J by 3 bases, 2 bases remained unmatched. CDR1 is SGHTA, CDR2 FQGNSA, per germline. CDR3: CASSKTSGSYEQYF. CDR3 bases: TGTGCCAGCAGCAAGACTAGCGGGAGCTACGAGCAGTACTTC.

A few counts support this clone. This chain links TRBV7-9 with TRBJ1-2, with D hard to call. This CDR3 region has 14 residues. CDR1 and CDR2 (germline): SEHNR, FQNEAQ (reference sequence). V lost 5 bases and J lost 7, with 17 bases in between. CDR3 DNA sequence: TGTGCCAGCAGCCCCCTTGGCCAATTTGGTGGCTACACCTTC. Protein sequence: CASSPLGQFGGYTF.

The chain links TRBV2 to TRBJ2-1; D is ambiguous. V was trimmed by 8 bases and J by 7 bases, leaving 9 bases between them. Per the germline V gene, CDR1 is SNHLY and CDR2 is FYNNEI. This CDR3 comprises 11 residues. CDR3 bases: TGTGCCAGCCTCGGGCCGAATGAGCAGTTCTTC. As protein: CASLGPNEQFF.

The chain couples TRBV27 to TRBJ2-5; D not certain. This CDR3 contains 13 residues. The germline CDR1 and CDR2 sequences are MNHEY and SMNVEV (reference sequence). V lost 4 bases and J lost 0, with 6 bases in between. The CDR3 loop reads CASSYLYQETQYF. The CDR3 DNA follows: TGTGCCAGCAGTTATCTGTACCAAGAGACCCAGTACTTC.

The sample holds a few counts of this clone. The chain combines TRBV30 with TRBJ1-1; the D is unclear. Trimming pared 4 bases from V and 0 bases from J, leaving 6 bases between. This CDR3 spans 12 amino acids. Germline values: CDR1 GTSNPN, CDR2 SVGIG (reference sequence). CDR3 region: CAWNHMNTEAFF. In DNA form, the CDR3 reads TGTGCCTGGAATCATATGAACACTGAAGCTTTCTTT.

The chain recombines TRBV27 with TRBJ2-3, with 9 bases lining up with TRBD2. The germline V gene encodes CDR1 MNHEY and CDR2 SMNVEV (reference sequence). Unmatched junction bases numbered 7, after V lost 8 bases and J lost 4 bases. This CDR3 spans 14 amino acids. The CDR3 DNA follows: TGTGCCAGCCGCTATAGCGGGAGACCAGATACGCAGTATTTT. Translating it yields CASRYSGRPDTQYF.

V is TRBV9 and J is TRBJ2-3; tentatively, D is TRBD2 (5 bases). V shed 0 bases and J shed 1 base, with 9 bases lying between them. This CDR3 is built from 15 residues. Germline V lookup: CDR1 SGDLS, CDR2 YYNGEE. The chain's CDR3 is CASSVGVSGTDTQYF. The CDR3 bases are TGTGCCAGCAGCGTAGGTGTTAGCGGCACAGATACGCAGTATTTT.

This chain uses TRBV30 with TRBJ2-6, with D hard to call. Germline V gene data show CDR1 as GTSNPN and CDR2 as SVGIG (reference sequence). This CDR3 is built from 13 residues. Trimming left V 7 bases short and J 1 base short, with 8 bases between. CDR3 protein: CAYSLSGANVLTF. The CDR3 bases are TGTGCCTACAGTTTGTCTGGGGCCAACGTCCTGACTTTC. The full variable domain, its missing parts supplied by reference TRBV30 and TRBJ2-6, is SQTIHQWPATLVQPVGSPLSLECTVEGTSNPNLYWYRQAAGRGLQLLFYSVGIGQISSEVPQNLSASRPQDRQFILSSKKLLLSDSGFYLCAYSLSGANVLTFGAGSRLTVL.

This clone turned up a few times. The gene calls are TRBV18 and TRBJ2-7; the D gene is possibly TRBD1 (6 bases). CDR3 length: 15 residues. The V end was cut by 1 base, the J end by 3 bases, with 13 bases between. Germline loops: CDR1 KGHSH, CDR2 LQKENI. CDR3 protein: CASSPRLGQSYEQYF. CDR3 sequence (DNA): TGTGCCAGCTCACCACGTCTCGGACAGAGCTACGAGCAGTACTTC.

This chain joins TRBV6-6 and TRBJ2-1, with no clear D. The V end was cut by 7 bases, the J end by 0 bases, with 4 bases between. CDR1 is MNHNY, CDR2 SVGAGI, per germline (reference sequence). This CDR3 has 12 amino acids. As DNA, the CDR3 is TGTGCCAGCACAGCCTCCTACAATGAGCAGTTCTTC. It codes for CASTASYNEQFF.

The chain uses TRBV30 and TRBJ2-5; D perhaps matches TRBD2 (5 bases). Germline-derived CDR1 and CDR2 are GTSNPN and SVGIG (reference sequence). The CDR3 length is 12 residues. V was trimmed by 4 bases and J by 4 bases, leaving 10 bases between them. The CDR3 loop is CAWKEGTETQYF. CDR3 DNA sequence: TGTGCCTGGAAAGAGGGTACAGAGACCCAGTACTTC.

This clone came up a few times. This chain uses TRBV6-5 with TRBJ2-2, with D unclear. V was trimmed by 2 bases and J by 5 bases, leaving 15 bases between them. The CDR3 runs 16 residues. Germline V CDR1 and CDR2: MNHEY, SVGAGI. The CDR3 spells CASSYGPRRETGELFF. The CDR3 region has the DNA TGTGCCAGCAGTTACGGACCCAGGAGAGAGACCGGGGAGCTGTTTTTT.

The gene calls are TRBV6-4 and TRBJ2-5, with D unresolved. The CDR3 runs 15 residues. Trimming cost V 6 bases and J 4 bases, with 18 bases left between them. CDR1 and CDR2 (germline): MRHNA, SNTAGT. The CDR3 DNA follows: TGTGCCAGCAGACCTGACGCGGCCAGGCCAGAGACCCAGTACTTC. Encoded protein: CASRPDAARPETQYF.

The rearrangement joins TRBV14 to TRBJ2-7; 14 positions match TRBD2. Trimming took 4 bases from V and 7 from J; bases not matched to a gene: 6. CDR3 size: 15 residues. CDR1 and CDR2 from the germline V gene are SGHDN and FVKESK. CDR3 residues: CASSPGLAGVQEQYF. The CDR3 region has the DNA TGTGCCAGCAGCCCGGGACTAGCGGGAGTACAAGAGCAGTACTTC.

This chain uses TRBV10-3 with TRBJ2-7; D not certain. V was pared by 3 bases and J by 3 bases, with 9 bases between. The germline CDR1 and CDR2 sequences are ENHRY and SYGVKD. The CDR3 extends over 13 amino acids. This CDR3 is CAISDRPIYEQYF. CDR3 nucleotide sequence: TGTGCCATCAGTGACCGGCCGATCTACGAGCAGTACTTC.

The V gene is TRBV30, the J gene TRBJ2-7; D call uncertain. This CDR3 spans 14 amino acids. From germline, CDR1 is GTSNPN and CDR2 SVGIG (reference sequence). V lost 4 bases to trimming and J lost 3 bases, with 16 bases between them. The CDR3 here is CAWKEDSARYEQYF. CDR3 sequence (DNA): TGTGCCTGGAAAGAGGATTCGGCGCGCTACGAGCAGTACTTC.

This clone was seen a handful of times. This rearrangement joins TRBV14 to TRBJ2-1, with unresolved D. The CDR3 is 13 amino acids. Germline CDR1 reads SGHDN; CDR2 reads FVKESK. With 3 bases removed from V and 8 bases from J, the gap between germline ends came to 11 bases. Here the CDR3 DNA reads TGTGCCAGCAGCCAGGAAAGATGGGATGAGCAGTTCTTC. This codes for CASSQERWDEQFF.

The rearrangement links TRBV7-6 to TRBJ2-1; TRBD2 matches 11 bases. In germline, CDR1 is SGHVS, CDR2 FNYEAQ. The CDR3 is 15 amino acids. With V trimmed by 4 bases and J by 9 bases, 8 bases remained unmatched. The CDR3 DNA is TGTGCCAGCAGCTCAACTAGCGGGAGATATGGTGAGCAGTTCTTC. This sequence encodes CASSSTSGRYGEQFF. Full variable domain (rest looked up from reference TRBV7-6 and TRBJ2-1): GAGVSQSPRYKVTKRGQDVALRCDPISGHVSLYWYRQALGQGPEFLTYFNYEAQQDKSGLPNDRFSAERPEGSISTLTIQRTEQRDSAMYRCASSSTSGRYGEQFFGPGTRLTVL.

V is TRBV4-1 and J is TRBJ2-4, with 8 positions matching TRBD1. V shed 1 base and J 1 base; nucleotides not matched to a gene: 9. This CDR3 has 18 residues. Germline V CDR1 and CDR2: MGHRA, YSYEKL. CDR3 DNA: TGCGCCAGCAGCCAAGTTACAGGGGGAACTTCGGCCAAAAACATTCAGTACTTC. Amino acid sequence: CASSQVTGGTSAKNIQYF.

The V call is TRBV6-6, the J call TRBJ1-2; 7 bases are a match to TRBD1. The CDR3 spans 15 residues. CDR1 and CDR2 from the germline V gene are MNHNY and SVGAGI (reference sequence). V trimming: 2 bases; J trimming: 4 bases; junction bases outside the gene matches: 7. CDR3 in DNA: TGTGCCAGCAGTTACCTACTCCGGGACAGCTATGGCTACACCTTC. This codes for CASSYLLRDSYGYTF.

This clone turned up a few times. The rearrangement joins TRBV15 to TRBJ2-3; D not certain. The germline V and J ends were trimmed by 3 bases and 0 bases, with 10 bases remaining between them. The germline V gene has CDR1 LNHNV and CDR2 YYDKDF (reference sequence). CDR3 length equals 15 residues. DNA for the CDR3: TGTGCCACCAGCAGTCGGGCGAGTAGCACAGATACGCAGTATTTT. It is translated as CATSSRASSTDTQYF.

This sequence joins TRBV29-1 and TRBJ2-1; no clear D gene. V lost 4 bases, J lost 8 bases, and 6 bases lay in between. The CDR3 is made up of 10 amino acids. CDR1 is SQVTM, CDR2 ANQGSEA, per germline. The DNA of the CDR3 is TGCAGCGTTGGGGTTCATGAGCAGTTCTTC. Its translation is CSVGVHEQFF.

The table lists this clone with a few counts. The chain employs TRBV7-9 and TRBJ2-5; no clear D. The V gene lost 5 bases and the J gene lost 5 bases, with 18 bases spanning the gap. CDR3 length: 15 residues. Germline values: CDR1 SEHNR, CDR2 FQNEAQ (reference sequence). The CDR3 coding sequence is TGTGCCAGCAGCCTCCTAGGACCCCTCGGGGAGACCCAGTACTTC. Protein: CASSLLGPLGETQYF.

This clone was detected a few times. The chain uses TRBV30 and TRBJ2-5; D not resolved. CDR1 is GTSNPN and CDR2 is SVGIG in the germline V gene (reference sequence). This CDR3 comprises 13 residues. V dropped 0 bases and J dropped 2 bases, with 7 bases sitting between them. This chain's CDR3 is CAWSVSFQETQYF. CDR3 nucleotide sequence: TGTGCCTGGAGTGTAAGCTTTCAAGAGACCCAGTACTTC.

The chain combines TRBV6-4 with TRBJ1-5; D not certain. Germline V gene data show CDR1 as MRHNA and CDR2 as SNTAGT. The CDR3 contains 14 residues. V was trimmed by 3 bases and J by 6 bases, leaving 12 bases between them. In DNA, the CDR3 is TGTGCCAGCAGTGAGATTAACACATTTCAGCCCCAGCATTTT. Protein product: CASSEINTFQPQHF.